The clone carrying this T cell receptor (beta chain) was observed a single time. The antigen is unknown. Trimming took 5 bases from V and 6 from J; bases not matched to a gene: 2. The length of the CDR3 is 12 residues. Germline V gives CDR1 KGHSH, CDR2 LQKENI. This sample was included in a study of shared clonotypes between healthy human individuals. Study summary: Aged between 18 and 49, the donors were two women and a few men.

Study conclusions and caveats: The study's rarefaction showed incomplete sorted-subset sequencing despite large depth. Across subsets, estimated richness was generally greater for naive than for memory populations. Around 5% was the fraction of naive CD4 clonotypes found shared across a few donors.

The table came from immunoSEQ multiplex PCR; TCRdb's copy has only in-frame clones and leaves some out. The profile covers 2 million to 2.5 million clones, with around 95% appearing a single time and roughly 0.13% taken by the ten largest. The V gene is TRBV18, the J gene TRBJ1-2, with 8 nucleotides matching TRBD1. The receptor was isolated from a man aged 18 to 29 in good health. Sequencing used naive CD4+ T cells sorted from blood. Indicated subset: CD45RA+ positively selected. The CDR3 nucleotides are TGTGCCAGCTCAGGACAGGGAAATGGCTACACCTTC. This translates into CASSGQGNGYTF.